Listed here is a single T cell receptor beta chain. What it binds is not known. This sample is drawn from a study of tumor and adjacent non-tumor tissue in lung cancer. Whole-study results and caveats: Significantly higher TCR diversity was found in tumor than normal lung.

The library came from three nested PCR rounds adapted from ARM-PCR protocols. TCRdb re-called the multiplex PCR reads through MiXCR, storing one row per CDR3 protein. The sample consists of about 50,000 distinct CDR3 sequences, around three quarters of them appearing once. Germline CDR1 reads KGHSH; CDR2 reads LQKENI. V lost 2 bases, J lost 5 bases, and 10 bases stayed unmatched. CDR3 length: 16 amino acids. The template was RNA from unsorted bulk tissue. This non-tumor lung sample came from over 3 cm beyond the tumor edge. The sample taken for sequencing was distant non-tumor lung tissue. The TCR comes from an older woman with non-small cell lung cancer. The V and J genes are TRBV18 and TRBJ1-2; 8 nucleotides align to TRBD1. The CDR3 region has the DNA TGTGCCAGCTCACCAAAACCGGGACAGGCAAATTATGGCTACACCTTC. Translating gives CASSPKPGQANYGYTF.